This T cell receptor (beta chain) was captured in a study of T cells in Graves' hyperthyroidism and ophthalmopathy. TCR beta CDR3 region amplification was performed from RNA transcripts. A first-round RT-PCR of the TCR CDR3 used the HTBI primer set. TCRdb processed the multiplex PCR reads anew with MiXCR; each CDR3 protein has one entry. In the table there are hundreds of thousands of distinct CDR3 sequences, over 15% of which are singletons. Germline V gene lookup returns CDR1 LNHNV and CDR2 YYDKDF (reference sequence). The ends were cut back, 3 bases at V and 0 bases at J, with 12 bases in the middle. The CDR3 extends over 15 amino acids.

The source is a woman aged 18-29 years with Graves' hyperthyroidism. J is TRBJ2-7 and V is TRBV15, with a weak D call TRBD2 (5 bases). The sample was blood. Here the CDR3 DNA reads TGTGCCACCAGCAGCTTTGCAGCGGCCTCCTACGAGCAGTACTTC. Amino acid sequence: CATSSFAAASYEQYF.